This TCR beta chain comes out of a study of shared clonotypes between healthy human individuals. Study details: The cohort had a couple of women and three men, ages 18 to 49.

CDR3 size: 16 residues. With 5 bases removed from V and 2 bases from J, the gap between germline ends came to 19 bases. Per germline, CDR1 SGHRS and CDR2 YFSETQ. CD45RO-negative cells were positively selected for CCR7, leaving out terminally differentiated effector memory CD45RA+ cells. The study drew all its donors from Caucasian adults living in Nashville, Tennessee. In this sample, this clone turned up once. Under the authors' procedure: ImmunoSEQ sequences covered only the junction and lacked quality scores; filtering therefore differed. The method was immunoSEQ multiplex PCR; TCRdb's version includes in-frame clones alone and lacks a portion of them. V and J calls plus clone size are reproduced from that table; the DNA served to infer D and trimming. The repertoire has more than 2 million clones, roughly 95% of them found once; the top ten carry about 1.6%.

The TCR comes from a man younger than 30 in good health. Some clones in this sample may be carry-over from other donors' samples. This rearrangement joins TRBV5-1 to TRBJ2-5, with a possible D match to TRBD1 (6 bases). The sample was naive CD8+ T cells from PBMCs. This CDR3 reads CASSGGRDRRQETQYF. The CDR3 nucleotides read TGCGCCAGCAGTGGCGGACGTGACAGGAGACAAGAGACCCAGTACTTC.